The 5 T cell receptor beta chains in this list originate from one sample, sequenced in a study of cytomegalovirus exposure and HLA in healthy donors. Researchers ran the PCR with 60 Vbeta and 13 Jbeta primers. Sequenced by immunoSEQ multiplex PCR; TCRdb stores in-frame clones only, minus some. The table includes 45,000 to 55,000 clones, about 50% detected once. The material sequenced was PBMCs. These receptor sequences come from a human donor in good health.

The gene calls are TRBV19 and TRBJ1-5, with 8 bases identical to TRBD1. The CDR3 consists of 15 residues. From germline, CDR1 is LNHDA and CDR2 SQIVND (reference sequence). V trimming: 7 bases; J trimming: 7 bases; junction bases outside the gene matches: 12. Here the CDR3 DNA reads TGTGCCAGTACCCGGACAGGGCCGTCCGGGCAGCCCCAGCATTTT. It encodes CASTRTGPSGQPQHF.

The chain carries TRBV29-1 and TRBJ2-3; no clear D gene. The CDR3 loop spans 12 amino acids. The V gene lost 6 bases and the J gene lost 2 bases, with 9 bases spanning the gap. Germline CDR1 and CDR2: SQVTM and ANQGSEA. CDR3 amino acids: CSVHGLTDTQYF. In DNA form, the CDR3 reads TGCAGCGTCCACGGTCTCACAGATACGCAGTATTTT.

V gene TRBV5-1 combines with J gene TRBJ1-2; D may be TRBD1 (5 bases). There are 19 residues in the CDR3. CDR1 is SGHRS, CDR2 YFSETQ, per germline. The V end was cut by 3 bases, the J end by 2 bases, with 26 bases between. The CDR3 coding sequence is TGCGCCAGCAGCTACGGCTACAGGAGACGAGGGGAGGTGAACTATGGCTACACCTTC. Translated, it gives CASSYGYRRRGEVNYGYTF.

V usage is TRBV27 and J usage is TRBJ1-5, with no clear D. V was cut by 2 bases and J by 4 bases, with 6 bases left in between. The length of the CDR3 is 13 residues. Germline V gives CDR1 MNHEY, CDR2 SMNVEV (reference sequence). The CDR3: CASSLRENQPQHF. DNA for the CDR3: TGTGCCAGCAGTTTAAGAGAGAATCAGCCCCAGCATTTT.

CDR3 protein: CAWSPLFLDRLYEQYF. CDR3 nucleotides: TGTGCCTGGAGTCCGTTATTCTTAGACAGACTCTACGAGCAGTACTTC. The rearrangement uses TRBV30 and TRBJ2-5; D perhaps matches TRBD1 (5 bases). TRBJ2-7 explains the end of the DNA better; the J call may be wrong. The CDR3 is 16 residues long. Germline CDR1 reads GTSNPN; CDR2 reads SVGIG (reference sequence).